This T cell receptor beta chain comes out of a study of T cells in localized non-small cell lung cancer. Whole-study results and caveats: Adjacent lung exhibited a median of about 56 among the 100 most abundant tumor clones. Multi-region tumor sequencing was not done, so intratumor heterogeneity could not be excluded. The greatest T cell clonality was found in uninvolved adjacent lung (higher than in tumor).

Notes on this clone: Its cognate antigen is unknown.

Produced via immunoSEQ multiplex PCR; TCRdb's table is partial and in-frame only. Of 30,000 to 40,000 clones listed, 90% are singletons. V shed 4 bases and J shed 1 base, with 8 bases lying between them. The CDR3 is 13 amino acids. Germline values: CDR1 SGHTA, CDR2 FQGNSA. This TCR derives from a man aged 40-75 years with stage I lung adenocarcinoma. This chain joins TRBV7-2 and TRBJ2-7, with D uncertain. The sample in question was peripheral blood, obtained before any cancer treatment. This CDR3 reads CASSSIQSYEQYF. CDR3 nucleotides: TGTGCCAGCAGCTCCATCCAGTCCTACGAGCAGTACTTC.